This T cell receptor beta chain came from a study of blood T cell repertoires in COVID-19. TCRdb's copy holds only in-frame clones and misses some; the assay was immunoSEQ multiplex PCR. The sample lists roughly 360,000 clones, roughly 86% occurring once. CDR1 LNHDA and CDR2 SQIVND come from the germline V gene (reference sequence). V shed 5 bases and J shed 5 bases, with 15 bases lying between them. This CDR3 comprises 14 residues. V gene TRBV19 combines with J gene TRBJ1-2, with a weak D call TRBD1 (5 bases). This sequence originates from a human donor with acute or convalescent COVID-19. The donor label of this sample is uncertain. Sequenced sample: peripheral blood. In nucleotides, the CDR3 is TGTGCCAGTAGTTCGACAGCCGCCGGGTATGGCTACACCTTC. Translating it yields CASSSTAAGYGYTF.